The T cell receptor beta chain described here comes from a study of early T cells in non-severe SARS-CoV-2 infection. This clonotype was recorded many times. V was trimmed by 4 bases and J by 7 bases, leaving 7 bases between them. Germline CDR1 and CDR2: SQVTM and ANQGSEA. The CDR3 has 11 residues. TCRdb used MiXCR to reprocess the 5' RACE reads, holding one entry per CDR3 protein. The sample holds about 67,000 distinct CDR3 sequences; 9.5% to 13% are singletons and the top ten take 3.5% to 4%. Sequenced input: whole blood. This sequence originates from an adult who was a healthcare worker with PCR-confirmed SARS-CoV-2 infection or an uninfected control (not recorded which). The chain carries TRBV29-1 and TRBJ2-2; no clear D. CDR3 sequence reads: CSVGTGGELFF. Here the CDR3 DNA reads TGCAGCGTTGGTACGGGCGGGGAGCTGTTTTTT.